These 27 T cell receptor beta chains were all obtained from the same sample, sequenced in a study of T cells in Graves' hyperthyroidism and ophthalmopathy. Amplified regions were TCR beta CDR3 sequences from RNA transcripts. A set of HTBI primers served as the primers for a first-round RT-PCR of the TCR CDR3. In TCRdb, the multiplex PCR reads were re-called with MiXCR into one record per CDR3 protein. The data hold 300,000 to 400,000 distinct CDR3 sequences, with 21% observed a single time. Input material: blood. The receptors come from a woman aged 45-65 years with Graves' hyperthyroidism.

For this clonotype: This clone may be a read error of a much larger clone one base away. The genes are TRBV24-1 and TRBJ2-7; 8 bases align to TRBD1. The DNA end is more similar to TRBJ2-1, so the J call may be wrong. The germline V gene has CDR1 KGHDR and CDR2 SFDVKD. The CDR3 has 16 residues. This chain's CDR3 is CATSDSGDRSSYEQFF. The CDR3 region has the DNA TGTGCCACCAGTGATTCGGGGGACAGGAGCTCCTACGAGCAGTTCTTC.

The V and J genes are TRBV28 and TRBJ1-5; D possibly corresponds to TRBD1 (6 bases). This CDR3 spans 15 amino acids. Trimming took off 2 bases at V and 5 bases at J, with 13 bases between the two ends. Germline V gene lookup returns CDR1 MDHEN and CDR2 SYDVKM. CDR3 sequence: CASSLGGGPHQPQHF. For the CDR3, the DNA is TGTGCCAGCAGTTTAGGGGGGGGGCCCCATCAGCCCCAGCATTTT.

The chain employs TRBV2 and TRBJ2-1, with TRBD1 as a possible D gene (5 bases). Trimming stripped 7 bases from V and 8 bases from J, with 18 bases between. Germline V CDR1 and CDR2: SNHLY, FYNNEI. The CDR3 sequence is 14 residues long. The CDR3 loop is CASNRLAQGYEQFF. DNA for the CDR3: TGTGCCAGCAATCGGTTGGCTCAGGGTTATGAGCAGTTCTTC.

The rearrangement joins TRBV20-1 to TRBJ1-1, with a possible D match to TRBD1 (5 bases). The CDR3 length is 14 residues. The germline V gene encodes CDR1 DFQATT and CDR2 SNEGSKA (reference sequence). Trimming took off 5 bases at V and 5 bases at J, with 18 bases between the two ends. The CDR3 region is CSALLVGGWTEAFF. The CDR3, as DNA: TGCAGTGCTCTCCTTGTGGGGGGGTGGACTGAAGCTTTCTTT.

As to this clonotype: This may be a read error, as it is one base from a much larger clone. This rearrangement joins TRBV12-3 or TRBV12-4 to TRBJ1-5; the D is unclear. The ends were cut back, 5 bases at V and 4 bases at J, with 9 bases in the middle. This CDR3 has 13 residues. The CDR3 DNA is TGTGCCAGCAGTCCTAACCTGAATCAGCCCCAGCATTTT. Translating gives CASSPNLNQPQHF.

As concerns this clonotype: A much larger clone sits a single nucleotide away, making a read error possible. The CDR3 loop reads CRAGRYNSNQPQHF. Here the CDR3 DNA reads TGCAGAGCTGGACGATACAATAGCAATCAGCCCCAGCATTTT. The chain combines TRBV20-1 with TRBJ1-5; D uncertain. The length of the CDR3 is 14 residues. Germline V lookup: CDR1 DFQATT, CDR2 SNEGSKA (reference sequence).

The table lists this clonotype with a few counts. V usage is TRBV6-1 and J usage is TRBJ2-7; 11 bases are shared with TRBD1. This CDR3 comprises 15 residues. The trim removed 5 bases at V and 1 base at J, leaving 4 bases unmatched. Germline V gene sequence: CDR1 MNHNS, CDR2 SASEGT. The CDR3, as DNA: TGTGCCAGCAGTCTGGGACAGGGGGGATCCTACGAGCAGTACTTC. It specifies CASSLGQGGSYEQYF.

There are many counts of this clonotype. J is TRBJ1-6 and V is TRBV28; D is undetermined. Deletions cut 2 bases from V and 9 bases from J, with 5 bases between. The CDR3 loop spans 12 amino acids. Germline V gene data show CDR1 as MDHEN and CDR2 as SYDVKM. CDR3: CASSLMASPLHF. In DNA, the CDR3 is TGTGCCAGCAGTTTAATGGCTTCACCCCTCCACTTT. Using reference TRBV28 and TRBJ1-6 for the parts outside the CDR3, the full variable domain is DVKVTQSSRYLVKRTGEKVFLECVQDMDHENMFWYRQDPGLGLRLIYFSYDVKMKEKGDIPEGYSVSREKKERFSLILESASTNQTSMYLCASSLMASPLHFGNGTRLTVT.

The chain uses TRBV29-1 and TRBJ2-7, with 7 bases lining up with TRBD2. J gave up 6 bases and V 3 bases, and 11 bases lay outside the gene matches. This CDR3 comprises 14 residues. CDR1 is SQVTM and CDR2 is ANQGSEA in the germline V gene. CDR3 nucleotides: TGCAGCGTTGAGGGGGGGGTGGGGACGGCCGAGCAGTACTTC. Its protein is CSVEGGVGTAEQYF.

This clonotype was observed many times. The rearrangement uses TRBV6-1 and TRBJ1-1; D may be TRBD1 (6 bases). Looked up from germline, CDR1 is MNHNS and CDR2 is SASEGT. This CDR3 spans 17 amino acids. Trimming stripped 6 bases from V and 0 bases from J, with 20 bases between. This CDR3 is CASRRTTGFGVNTEAFF. CDR3 nucleotide sequence: TGTGCCAGCAGGCGCACCACAGGGTTCGGGGTGAACACTGAAGCTTTCTTT.

This clonotype was seen more than once but under ten times. DNA of the CDR3: TGTGCCAGCAGCTTAACTCGGGACAGGGTCACAGATACGCAGTATTTT. Protein: CASSLTRDRVTDTQYF. J is TRBJ2-3 and V is TRBV7-8, with TRBD1 identical over 9 bases. After removal of 2 bases from V and 2 bases from J, the junction contained 5 bases not matched to a gene. This CDR3 has 16 amino acids. Per the germline V gene, CDR1 is SGHVS and CDR2 is FQNEAQ.

This clonotype was recorded many times. J is TRBJ1-1 and V is TRBV5-1; D is unclear. CDR1 and CDR2 (germline): SGHRS, YFSETQ. CDR3 length: 15 amino acids. V was clipped by 0 bases and J by 5 bases, with 14 bases between them. CDR3 in DNA: TGCGCCAGCAGCTTGGCGGGTCAGGAAGGAACTGAAGCTTTCTTT. This codes for CASSLAGQEGTEAFF.

On this clonotype: Being one base from a much bigger clone, this may be a read error. The DNA of the CDR3 is TGTGCCACCAGCAAGGACGACTCCTACGAGCAGTACTTC. This codes for CATSKDDSYEQYF. The chain uses TRBV15 and TRBJ2-7; no clear D. V lost 4 bases and J lost 0, with 7 bases in between. Looked up from germline, CDR1 is LNHNV and CDR2 is YYDKDF (reference sequence). This CDR3 has 13 amino acids.

This clonotype was counted a few times. This chain uses TRBV15 with TRBJ1-1, with D possibly being TRBD1 (5 bases). The V end lost 0 bases, the J end lost 3 bases, and 11 bases lay between the germline ends. In germline, CDR1 is LNHNV, CDR2 YYDKDF (reference sequence). The CDR3 is 15 residues long. The CDR3 spells CATSREGGTYTEAFF. The CDR3 bases are TGTGCCACCAGCAGAGAAGGAGGGACGTACACTGAAGCTTTCTTT.

V usage is TRBV7-8 and J usage is TRBJ1-4, with D unresolved. Germline CDR1 SGHVS, CDR2 FQNEAQ. The CDR3 totals 15 residues. V was clipped by 3 bases and J by 4 bases, with 12 bases between them. CDR3 sequence: CASSLRGRDNEKLFF. The CDR3 DNA reads TGTGCCAGCAGCTTGAGAGGGCGCGATAATGAAAAACTGTTTTTT.

The genes are TRBV20-1 and TRBJ2-3, with 13 bases lining up with TRBD2. V gave up 6 bases and J gave up 2 bases; unmatched junction bases: 5. Germline V gives CDR1 DFQATT, CDR2 SNEGSKA (reference sequence). There are 15 residues in the CDR3. In DNA form, the CDR3 reads TGCAGTGCGCCCGGACTAGCGGGAGTCACAGATACGCAGTATTTT. It encodes CSAPGLAGVTDTQYF.

This clonotype was seen only a few times. The chain is built from TRBV28 and TRBJ1-6; D remains ambiguous. The CDR3 is made up of 13 amino acids. Germline lookup yields CDR1 MDHEN and CDR2 SYDVKM. Trimming shortened V by 3 bases and J by 5 bases, and 5 bases separated the two germline ends. As DNA, the CDR3 is TGTGCCAGCAGTTTTCGCGATAATTCACCCCTCCACTTT. This codes for CASSFRDNSPLHF.

This clonotype appeared a few times. The chain combines TRBV16 with TRBJ1-6, with unresolved D. This CDR3 comprises 15 residues. Trimming removed 0 bases at V and 6 bases at J, with 9 bases between. CDR1 KGHSY and CDR2 FQNENV come from the germline V gene. The CDR3 bases are TGTGCCAGCAGCCAATCGAGAGCAACTAATTCACCCCTCCACTTT. Translation gives CASSQSRATNSPLHF.

This clonotype was recorded at least ten times. CDR3 amino acids: CASRTGRPTDTQYF. Here the CDR3 DNA reads TGTGCCAGCAGGACAGGGAGGCCCACAGATACGCAGTATTTT. The chain couples TRBV2 to TRBJ2-3, with D possibly TRBD1 on 7 matching bases. V was cut by 6 bases and J by 2 bases, with 12 bases left in between. CDR3 length: 14 amino acids. The V gene's germline CDR1 is SNHLY and CDR2 FYNNEI.

This clonotype was recorded many times. The chain uses TRBV28 and TRBJ1-2; D gene unclear. The germline V gene has CDR1 MDHEN and CDR2 SYDVKM. The CDR3 sequence is 12 residues long. The V gene lost 5 bases and the J gene lost 8 bases, with 12 bases spanning the gap. The CDR3 DNA is TGTGCCAGCAGTCCAAGCTATGGCGGCTACACCTTC. Amino acid sequence: CASSPSYGGYTF.

Concerning this clonotype: A junction end diverges from the germline sequence, so it may reflect a read error. The chain employs TRBV5-1 and TRBJ2-1; TRBD2 aligns across 13 bases. This CDR3 has 16 residues. Germline assignment: CDR1 SGHRS and CDR2 YFSETQ. CDR3 nucleotide sequence: TGTGCCAGCAGCTCAACGACTAGCGGGGGGTACAATGAGCAGTTCTTC. Amino acids: CASSSTTSGGYNEQFF.

This clonotype was counted at least ten times. The rearrangement links TRBV20-1 to TRBJ2-5; 8 nucleotides agree with TRBD2. The CDR3 runs 14 residues. Germline V gene sequence: CDR1 DFQATT, CDR2 SNEGSKA (reference sequence). The trim removed 5 bases at V and 4 bases at J, leaving 9 bases unmatched. The CDR3 nucleotides are TGCAGTGCTGGACCGGGACTAGTTAGAGAGACCCAGTACTTC. Amino acids: CSAGPGLVRETQYF.

This clonotype was found a few times. The rearrangement uses TRBV10-3 and TRBJ1-2, with D possibly matching TRBD1 (5 bases). V was pared by 3 bases and J by 8 bases, with 19 bases between. Germline CDR1 and CDR2: ENHRY and SYGVKD. The CDR3 extends over 15 amino acids. The CDR3 spells CAISESPEGLGGYTF. CDR3 nucleotide sequence: TGTGCCATCAGTGAATCCCCAGAGGGGTTGGGAGGCTACACCTTC.

In this sample, this clonotype turned up many times. The CDR3 DNA follows: TGTGCCACCAGTGATTTAAACGGGATCTACAATGAGCAGTTCTTC. This sequence encodes CATSDLNGIYNEQFF. This chain connects TRBV24-1 to TRBJ2-1, with TRBD2 as a possible D gene (5 bases). V was shortened by 1 base and J by 3 bases, with 9 bases between the two germline ends. Germline assignment: CDR1 KGHDR and CDR2 SFDVKD. CDR3 length: 15 amino acids.

Turning to this clonotype: An end of the junction differs from the germline gene, which may be a read error. The gene calls are TRBV24-1 and TRBJ2-3, with TRBD2 identical over 10 bases. CDR3 size: 14 residues. Germline V gene lookup returns CDR1 KGHDR and CDR2 SFDVKD. CDR3 region: CSTGTSAATDTQYF. The CDR3 DNA follows: TGTTCCACTGGGACTAGCGCTGCCACAGATACGCAGTATTTT.

In this sample, this clonotype turned up many times. The V call is TRBV24-1, the J call TRBJ1-2; no definite D call. The V and J ends lost 2 bases and 3 bases respectively, with 3 bases between them. Per germline, CDR1 KGHDR and CDR2 SFDVKD. The CDR3 runs to 12 residues. CDR3 bases: TGTGCCACCAGTGATTCTGACTATGGCTACACCTTC. This sequence encodes CATSDSDYGYTF.

This chain joins TRBV6-1 and TRBJ2-2, with 11 bases identical to TRBD1. This CDR3 contains 14 residues. From germline, CDR1 is MNHNS and CDR2 SASEGT. After removal of 8 bases from V and 7 bases from J, the junction contained 6 bases not matched to a gene. CDR3 DNA sequence: TGTGCCAGCGGACAGGGGGCTGAGAGCGGGGAGCTGTTTTTT. It encodes CASGQGAESGELFF.